The 10 T cell receptor beta chains presented below share a single source sample, sequenced in a study of cytomegalovirus exposure and HLA in healthy donors (dated by TCRdb to 2016 to 2017). Receptor amplification or capture employed the immunoSEQ multiplex PCR assay. For the multiplex PCR, a mixture combining 60 forward primers for TCR Vbeta segments and 13 reverse primers for TCR Jbeta segments was used. The table was pulled from immuneACCESS by TCRdb, which kept in-frame rearrangements only. Such tables lose some clones; where checked, under half of the loss comes from unresolved V genes, and the rest has no known cause. This sample gives under 150,000 clones in total; 50% to 65% of them show up just once. The ten top clones hold roughly 8.6% of the sample. Specimen: PBMCs. The receptors here all came from a woman in her 40s in good health and CMV-seropositive.

This chain connects TRBV27 to TRBJ2-7, with D perhaps matching TRBD1 (6 bases). Germline values: CDR1 MNHEY, CDR2 SMNVEV (reference sequence). With 5 bases removed from V and 3 bases from J, the gap between germline ends came to 14 bases. The CDR3 has 14 amino acids. This CDR3 is CASSRRGLNYEQYF. DNA for the CDR3: TGTGCCAGCAGTCGCAGGGGATTGAACTACGAGCAGTACTTC.

This clone has only a few counts. J is TRBJ2-5 and V is TRBV6-6; 8 bases agree with TRBD2. The DNA end favors TRBJ2-7, so the J call may be wrong. There are 15 residues in the CDR3. In germline, CDR1 is MNHNY, CDR2 SVGAGI (reference sequence). The CDR3 region is CASRTGTGGLYEQYF. In DNA form, the CDR3 reads TGTGCCAGCAGGACCGGGACGGGAGGGTTATACGAGCAGTACTTC.

The genes are TRBV6-6 and TRBJ2-5; the D gene is possibly TRBD2 (5 bases). Germline lookup yields CDR1 MNHNY and CDR2 SVGAGI (reference sequence). This CDR3 spans 15 amino acids. V was pared by 0 bases and J by 1 base, with 9 bases between. CDR3 nucleotides: TGTGCCAGCAGTTACTCCCGGGGAATCCAAGAGACCCAGTACTTC. It specifies CASSYSRGIQETQYF.

This clone was picked up a small number of times. This may stem from a read error, because a much larger clone lies one nucleotide away. The chain combines TRBV10-3 with TRBJ2-7; TRBD2 matches 7 bases. The CDR3 contains 13 residues. Losses at the gene ends were 10 bases for V and 0 bases for J; bases not matched to a gene: 6. Germline loops: CDR1 ENHRY, CDR2 SYGVKD. CDR3 sequence reads: CASRQRDSYEQYF. The CDR3, as DNA: TGTGCCAGCAGGCAGCGGGACTCCTACGAGCAGTACTTC.

The V call is TRBV27, the J call TRBJ2-2; no definite D call. V lost 7 bases to trimming and J lost 1 base, with 4 bases between them. Germline CDR1 MNHEY, CDR2 SMNVEV (reference sequence). The CDR3 contains 12 residues. CDR3 protein: CASTENTGELFF. CDR3 DNA sequence: TGTGCCAGCACAGAGAACACCGGGGAGCTGTTTTTT.

This clone showed up just a few times. The genes are TRBV7-9 and TRBJ2-7, with 14 bases identical to TRBD2. CDR3 length: 15 amino acids. Losses at the gene ends were 3 bases for V and 4 bases for J; bases not matched to a gene: 2. Germline values: CDR1 SEHNR, CDR2 FQNEAQ (reference sequence). CDR3 nucleotide sequence: TGTGCCAGCAGCTTGACTAGCGGGAGGGGTTACGAGCAGTACTTC. Translation gives CASSLTSGRGYEQYF.

This sequence joins TRBV19 and TRBJ2-1; a weak D match, TRBD2 (6 bases). Per germline, CDR1 LNHDA and CDR2 SQIVND (reference sequence). The V and J ends lost 4 bases and 5 bases respectively, with 30 bases between them. The CDR3 is 20 amino acids. The CDR3 nucleotides are TGTGCCAGTAGTACCTCGGATGGGCTTGGGAGGCGGGTTACGCACAATGAGCAGTTCTTC. This gives the protein CASSTSDGLGRRVTHNEQFF.

The chain links TRBV4-1 to TRBJ2-7; 7 nucleotides align to TRBD1. V lost 4 bases, J lost 2 bases, and 2 bases stayed unmatched. Germline V gives CDR1 MGHRA, CDR2 YSYEKL. The CDR3 spans 13 residues. Written as DNA, the CDR3 is TGCGCCAGCAGCCCCGGACAGGCCTACGAGCAGTACTTC. This codes for CASSPGQAYEQYF.

This chain connects TRBV4-3 to TRBJ1-1; 9 positions match TRBD1. Trimming cost V 4 bases and J 1 base; bases outside gene matches: 7. The CDR3 loop spans 16 amino acids. Germline values: CDR1 LGHNA, CDR2 YSLEER. CDR3 residues: CASSRGTGNRNTEAFF. The CDR3, as DNA: TGCGCCAGCAGCCGCGGGACAGGGAACCGGAACACTGAAGCTTTCTTT.

This clone was detected only a few times. The DNA of the CDR3 is TGTGCCAGCAGACCCCCGGGGGGTTATTTTGATGAGCAGTTCTTC. This encodes CASRPPGGYFDEQFF. The genes are TRBV27 and TRBJ2-1; 7 bases fit TRBD2. CDR1 is MNHEY, CDR2 SMNVEV, per germline (reference sequence). The junction had 13 bases not matched to a gene; V was cut back by 6 bases and J by 8 bases. This CDR3 is built from 15 residues.